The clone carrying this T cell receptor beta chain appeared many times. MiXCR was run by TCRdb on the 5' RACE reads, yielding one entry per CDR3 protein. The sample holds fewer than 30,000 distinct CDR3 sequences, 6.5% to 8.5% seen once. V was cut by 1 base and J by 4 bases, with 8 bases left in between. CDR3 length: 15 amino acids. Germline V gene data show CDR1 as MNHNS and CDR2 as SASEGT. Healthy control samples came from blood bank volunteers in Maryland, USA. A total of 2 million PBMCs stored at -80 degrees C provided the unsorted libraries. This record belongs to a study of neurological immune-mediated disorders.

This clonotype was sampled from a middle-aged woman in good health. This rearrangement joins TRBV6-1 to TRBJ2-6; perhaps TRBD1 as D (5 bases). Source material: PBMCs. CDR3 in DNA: TGTGCCAGCAGTGAAGAAGGGGAAGGGGCCAACGTCCTGACTTTC. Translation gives CASSEEGEGANVLTF.